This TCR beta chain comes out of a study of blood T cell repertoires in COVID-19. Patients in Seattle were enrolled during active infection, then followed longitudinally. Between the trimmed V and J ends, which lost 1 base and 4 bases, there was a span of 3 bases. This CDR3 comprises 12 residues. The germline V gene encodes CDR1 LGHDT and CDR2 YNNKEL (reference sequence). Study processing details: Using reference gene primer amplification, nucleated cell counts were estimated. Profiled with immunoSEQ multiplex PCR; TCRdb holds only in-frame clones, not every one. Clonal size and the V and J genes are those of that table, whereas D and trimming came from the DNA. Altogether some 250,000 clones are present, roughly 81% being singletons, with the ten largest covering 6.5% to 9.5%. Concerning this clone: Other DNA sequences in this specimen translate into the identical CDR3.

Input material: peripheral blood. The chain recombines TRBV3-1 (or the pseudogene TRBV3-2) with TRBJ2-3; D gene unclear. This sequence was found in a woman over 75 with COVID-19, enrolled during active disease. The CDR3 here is CASSQAADTQYF. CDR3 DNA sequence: TGTGCCAGCAGCCAAGCGGCAGATACGCAGTATTTT.